Listed below are T cell receptor beta chains from one sample, sequenced in a study of monozygotic twins with inflammatory bowel disease. TCRdb reprocessed the 5' RACE reads; each CDR3 protein has one entry and no DNA is given. Its table records some 330,000 distinct CDR3 sequences. Sequencing was carried out using blood. The receptors derive from a human donor with ulcerative colitis or Crohn's disease, or a healthy co-twin of an affected twin (not recorded which). Each CDR3 is given with its conserved first and last residue.

v_gene: TRBV5-4; j_gene: TRBJ2-2; len: 16; CDR3aa: CASSSFPGSNTGELFF
v_gene: TRBV7-8; j_gene: TRBJ1-5; len: 16; CDR3aa: CASSLAGVEISQPQHF
v_gene: TRBV4-3; j_gene: TRBJ2-3; len: 16; CDR3aa: CASSQAGQGFPDTQYF
v_gene: TRBV5-1; j_gene: TRBJ1-1; len: 16; CDR3aa: CASRFTGGEVKTEAFF
v_gene: TRBV4-3; j_gene: TRBJ2-7; len: 17; CDR3aa: CASSQDQWAGTRAQQYF
v_gene: TRBV27; j_gene: TRBJ1-3; len: 15; CDR3aa: CASRVTGSSGNTIYF
v_gene: TRBV6-2/TRBV6-3; j_gene: TRBJ1-5; len: 16; CDR3aa: CASRNNREQSNQPQHF
v_gene: TRBV20-1; j_gene: TRBJ2-7; len: 16; CDR3aa: CSARDPGQGTSYEQYF
v_gene: TRBV6-4; j_gene: TRBJ2-3; len: 14; CDR3aa: CASSDDKSTDTQYF
v_gene: TRBV7-9; j_gene: TRBJ2-1; len: 14; CDR3aa: CASSLGTRYNEQFF
v_gene: TRBV4-3; j_gene: TRBJ2-2; len: 16; CDR3aa: CASSQKETGNTGELFF
v_gene: TRBV6-5; j_gene: TRBJ1-1; len: 13; CDR3aa: CASSYRQLTEAFF
v_gene: TRBV4-1; j_gene: TRBJ2-1; len: 15; CDR3aa: CASSQGGTQYNEQFF
v_gene: TRBV28; j_gene: TRBJ2-2; len: 15; CDR3aa: CASSYRLANTGELFF